This T cell receptor beta chain is from a study of shared clonotypes between healthy human individuals (TCRdb year 2020). Background for the entire study: Two women and a few men aged 18 to 49 years were included in the cohort. Per donor, three plates each were used for CD4 naive and CD4 memory, two for CD8 naive, and one for CD8 memory. To estimate repertoire size and how much clonotypes are shared between individuals, the study performed deep sequencing of blood TCR repertoires from about five healthy adults. Libraries were prepared and TCR repertoires were sequenced by different laboratories using diverse techniques, in order to increase sequencing depth and limit assay-specific biases. Leukapheresis yielded between about 0.94 and 9 billion PBMCs per donor. Overall study outcomes, separate from this receptor: Across a few donors, roughly 5% of naive CD4, approximately 3.6% of naive CD8, about 2.3% of memory CD4, and 0.4% of memory CD8 clonotypes were shared. Even with the large sequencing depth, rarefaction of the sorted-subset datasets indicated that sequencing was incomplete. Compared with non-shared clonotypes, the clonotypes found in all four sorted-subset donors had higher generation probabilities. Because the study included only a small number of donors, the genetic and exposure-history diversity represented was limited. Naive subsets generally had larger estimated clonotype richness than memory subsets. Sampling was restricted to blood, and TCR repertoires in tissues likely differ from the TCR repertoires found in blood. Based on pairwise subsampling, the degree of clonotype sharing among donors was expected to be affected by sequencing depth.

Healthy HIV-negative adults with no recently reported acute infections or vaccinations were included as donors. All donors were Caucasian adults living in Nashville, Tennessee, USA. CD4+ T cells were enriched by magnetic negative selection, after which naive cells were positively selected on CD45RA and the negative fraction was taken as the memory subset. Blood was collected by leukapheresis, and PBMCs were isolated by Ficoll-Histopaque density gradient centrifugation and then cryopreserved in liquid nitrogen vapor phase. Purity and quantity of every magnetically sorted T cell population were checked by analytical flow cytometry. Genomic DNA was isolated from each sorted fraction and quantified by UV absorbance on a Nanodrop 2000c. TCR CDR3 regions were amplified from genomic DNA by multiplex PCR using the deep immunoSEQ assay. Genomic DNA extracted from each cell subset was distributed evenly over all wells of several immunoSEQ 96-well plates, and each plate served as one replicate. For sorted subsets, around 200 ng genomic DNA, equal to about 30,000 T cell genomes, was loaded into each replicate PCR. Purified libraries were measured with a Qubit 3.0 fluorometer, size-checked on a Bioanalyzer 2100, and measured again with the KAPA Library Quantification kit. Each immunoSEQ 96-well plate was sequenced on its own single-read 150-cycle Illumina NextSeq 550 flow cell. The original pipeline was this. Because the immunoSEQ output held only junctional sequences and lacked quality scores, the filtering could not match the filtering applied to full-length reads. To assign V/J genes and CDR3, sequences were annotated against IMGT germline references using PyIR, a Python wrapper for IgBLAST v1.9. Reads were filtered out if the reads had weak V/J assignments (E-value above 1e-6), no CDR3, stop codons, out-of-frame junctions, or ambiguous translated residues. V3J clonotypes were defined as sequences sharing an identical inferred V gene, J gene, and CDR3 amino acid sequence. To compute the percentage overlap between repertoires, the number of shared unique clonotypes was divided by the size of the smaller repertoire. Three approaches were used to assess repertoire richness: RTK rarefaction, the Chao1 estimator, and Recon v2.1 estimates of unobserved clonotypes. OLGA was used to compute generation probabilities for all TCRbeta clonotypes that the gDNA method yielded from a handful of donors. Here the immuneACCESS table is served through TCRdb, limited to in-frame sequences with V and J called. Missing clones are a known gap in these copies; in checked studies unresolved V genes cover under half, and the rest lacks a known reason. The V and J calls and clone size are taken from that table; D and trimming were inferred from the DNA. Here the sample has about 680,000 clones; under 80% occur a single time. The top ten clones comprise roughly 1.7% of the sample.

Details on this clone: Its target antigen remains unknown. No per-base quality is available; no much larger clone lies one base away.

The receptor comes from a woman aged 30 to 39 in good health. The source material was memory CD4+ T cells sorted from blood. In light of the paper, this sample's cell subset or site label describes: CD45RA-negative fraction.

The DNA reads TGTGCCAGCAGCTTTACTAGGACCCAAGAGACCCAGTACTTC. Its protein product is CASSFTRTQETQYF. Here the chain combines TRBV11-2 and TRBJ2-5, with TRBD2 as a weak D call on 5 bases. Trimming removed 3 bases from V and 1 base from J, leaving 9 bases between the germline ends. The germline V gene encodes CDR1 SGHAT and CDR2 FQNNGV. The CDR3 starts with the cysteine, ends with the phenylalanine, and has 14 residues. Of the read, only the CDR3 DNA is kept; its 42 bases are in frame from base 1. The CDR3 plus the reference TRBV11-2 and TRBJ2-5 genes for the other parts give the full variable domain: EAGVAQSPRYKIIEKRQSVAFWCNPISGHATLYWYQQILGQGPKLLIQFQNNGVVDDSQLPKDRFSAERLKGVDSTLKIQPAKLEDSAVYLCASSFTRTQETQYFGPGTRLLVL.